This T cell receptor (beta chain) is drawn from a study of cytomegalovirus exposure and HLA in healthy donors. The PCR made use of 60 Vbeta and 13 Jbeta primers. Clones were sequenced by immunoSEQ multiplex PCR, and TCRdb holds only the in-frame ones, with some missing. The table lists roughly 120,000 clones, about two thirds of them singletons, with 5.5% to 7% in the top ten. The source is a middle-aged man in good health and CMV-seropositive. The sample was PBMCs.

The CDR3 is CASSNSGGLSYEQYF. CDR3 DNA: TGTGCCAGCAGCAATAGCGGGGGACTCTCCTACGAGCAGTACTTC. This chain uses TRBV28 with TRBJ2-7; 9 bases line up with TRBD2. Per germline, CDR1 MDHEN and CDR2 SYDVKM. This CDR3 comprises 15 residues. After removal of 6 bases from V and 0 bases from J, the junction contained 6 bases not matched to a gene.